These 30 T cell receptor beta chains came from one sample sequenced in a study of early T cells in non-severe SARS-CoV-2 infection. TCRdb redid the calling of the 5' RACE reads with MiXCR, one entry per CDR3 protein. Among about 98,000 distinct CDR3 sequences listed, more than 9.5% were seen once. Sequenced input: whole blood. These receptors were taken from an adult who was a healthcare worker with PCR-confirmed SARS-CoV-2 infection or an uninfected control (not recorded which).

This clonotype appeared a few times. This chain links TRBV6-2 or TRBV6-3 with TRBJ1-2; D is unresolved. Germline V gene sequence: CDR1 MNHEY, CDR2 SVGEGT. This CDR3 is 15 amino acids long. Between the trimmed V and J ends, which lost 6 bases and 4 bases, there was a span of 18 bases. The chain's CDR3 is CASSYVRMKSYGYTF. CDR3 DNA: TGTGCCAGCAGCTACGTTCGAATGAAAAGCTATGGCTACACCTTC.

This clonotype was observed a few times. The chain joins TRBV20-1 to TRBJ2-7; the D is unclear. V lost 2 bases, J lost 3 bases, and 8 bases lay in between. Germline-derived CDR1 and CDR2 are DFQATT and SNEGSKA (reference sequence). This CDR3 spans 12 amino acids. CDR3: CSARTRSYEQYF. The CDR3 DNA follows: TGCAGTGCTAGAACGCGGAGCTACGAGCAGTACTTC.

This clonotype appeared many times. The V call is TRBV30, the J call TRBJ2-1; tentatively, D is TRBD1 or TRBD2 (6 bases each). Germline V CDR1 and CDR2: GTSNPN, SVGIG (reference sequence). The CDR3 has 17 amino acids. V gave up 5 bases and J gave up 2 bases, with 22 bases separating them. CDR3 sequence: CAWGRPGAPQAYNEQFF. The CDR3 nucleotides are TGTGCCTGGGGCCGTCCGGGGGCTCCTCAAGCCTACAATGAGCAGTTCTTC.

This clonotype has a count of ten or more. V usage is TRBV12-5 and J usage is TRBJ1-1; D might be TRBD1 (6 bases). CDR1 is LGHNT, CDR2 FRNRAP, per germline. The CDR3 length is 14 residues. Trimming took off 4 bases at V and 1 base at J, with 10 bases between the two ends. The CDR3 spells CASGSETGNTEAFF. CDR3 in DNA: TGTGCTAGTGGTTCAGAGACAGGGAACACTGAAGCTTTCTTT.

The V call is TRBV7-3, the J call TRBJ2-5; D uncertain. V was pared by 2 bases and J by 1 base, with 5 bases between. CDR3 length equals 13 residues. The V gene's germline CDR1 is SGHTA and CDR2 FQGTGA. CDR3 protein: CASSLYLQETQYF. CDR3 DNA: TGTGCCAGCAGCTTATATCTCCAAGAGACCCAGTACTTC.

In its sample, this clonotype was seen many times. The germline gene is not matched at one end of the junction; a read error may be the cause. The rearrangement links TRBV12-3 or TRBV12-4 to TRBJ2-1, with 7 bases lining up with TRBD2. This CDR3 is built from 14 residues. The CDR3 DNA reads as TGTGCCAGCAGTATAGCGGGCCCAGAGGATGAGCAGTTCTTC. It translates to CASSIAGPEDEQFF.

This chain links TRBV27 with TRBJ2-7, with D uncertain. The germline gives CDR1 MNHEY, CDR2 SMNVEV (reference sequence). V lost 0 bases and J 5 bases, leaving 5 bases between the germline ends. The length of the CDR3 is 12 residues. CDR3 sequence reads: CASSLSDHEQYF. CDR3 in DNA: TGTGCCAGCAGTTTATCGGACCACGAGCAGTACTTC.

This clonotype was detected ten times or more. V usage is TRBV4-1 and J usage is TRBJ2-5, with 10 positions matching TRBD2. This CDR3 has 15 residues. V shed 4 bases, J shed 1 base, and the junction held 3 bases outside the gene matches. Germline assignment: CDR1 MGHRA and CDR2 YSYEKL. In DNA, the CDR3 is TGCGCCAGCAGCCCGGGGACTAGCGCCCAAGAGACCCAGTACTTC. This sequence encodes CASSPGTSAQETQYF.

This clonotype came up a few times. This rearrangement joins TRBV5-1 to TRBJ2-3; the D call may be TRBD1 or TRBD2 (5 bases each). The V gene lost 4 bases and the J gene lost 2 bases, with 17 bases spanning the gap. The CDR3 runs to 16 residues. Germline CDR1 reads SGHRS; CDR2 reads YFSETQ. The CDR3 loop reads CASSPPGRADTDTQYF. In DNA form, the CDR3 reads TGCGCCAGCAGCCCCCCAGGGCGGGCCGACACAGATACGCAGTATTTT.

The chain carries TRBV6-6 and TRBJ1-6; TRBD1 is a possible D gene (5 bases). This CDR3 is 15 amino acids long. Trimming stripped 6 bases from V and 5 bases from J, with 14 bases between. Germline V CDR1 and CDR2: MNHNY, SVGAGI (reference sequence). The CDR3 bases are TGTGCCAGCAGCGTCGGACAAGGGGATAATTCACCCCTCCACTTT. It yields the protein CASSVGQGDNSPLHF.

The sample holds a few counts of this clonotype. The rearrangement uses TRBV20-1 and TRBJ2-1; D may be TRBD1 or TRBD2 (5 bases each). Germline-derived CDR1 and CDR2 are DFQATT and SNEGSKA (reference sequence). CDR3 length equals 13 residues. Trimming cost V 3 bases and J 6 bases, with 12 bases left between them. CDR3 sequence: CSASRGQGNEQFF. The CDR3 DNA follows: TGCAGTGCTAGCCGGGGCCAGGGCAATGAGCAGTTCTTC.

This clonotype was found many times. This chain joins TRBV7-9 and TRBJ2-7; D gene unclear. The CDR3 totals 16 residues. The V gene's germline CDR1 is SEHNR and CDR2 FQNEAQ (reference sequence). V lost 3 bases, J lost 2 bases, and 17 bases lay in between. CDR3 sequence: CASSFLDLGPPYEQYF. CDR3 nucleotides: TGTGCCAGCAGCTTCCTTGACCTCGGGCCGCCCTACGAGCAGTACTTC.

This clonotype was detected many times. The missing conserved phenylalanine or tryptophan at the end of this CDR3 makes a read error likely. The rearrangement uses TRBV6-5 and TRBJ1-1, with D unresolved. V lost 6 bases, J lost 5 bases, and 10 bases lay in between. Germline V gives CDR1 MNHEY, CDR2 SVGAGI. The CDR3 consists of 12 residues. The CDR3 spells CASSRMGTEAFS. The CDR3 DNA follows: TGTGCCAGCAGCCGTATGGGGACTGAAGCTTTCTCT.

This clonotype turned up a few times. This chain uses TRBV7-3 with TRBJ1-1; 7 nucleotides line up with TRBD1. Trimming removed 5 bases from V and 11 bases from J; junction bases left unmatched: 8. Looked up from germline, CDR1 is SGHTA and CDR2 is FQGTGA. The length of the CDR3 is 12 residues. The CDR3 DNA reads TGTGCCAGCAGCCTTACGACAGGGAGGGCTTTCTTT. Encoded protein: CASSLTTGRAFF. The full variable domain, its missing parts supplied by reference TRBV7-3 and TRBJ1-1, is GAGVSQTPSNKVTEKGKYVELRCDPISGHTALYWYRQSLGQGPEFLIYFQGTGAADDSGLPNDRFFAVRPEGSVSTLKIQRTERGDSAVYLCASSLTTGRAFFGQGTRLTVV.

This clonotype was recorded a few times. V and J are TRBV4-1 and TRBJ2-2; 11 bases fit TRBD2. CDR1 and CDR2 from the germline V gene are MGHRA and YSYEKL. After removal of 1 base from V and 7 bases from J, the junction contained 5 bases not matched to a gene. The CDR3 is 16 residues long. Written as DNA, the CDR3 is TGCGCCAGCAGCCAAGTCACTAGCGGGGGTGTCGGGGAGCTGTTTTTT. It encodes CASSQVTSGGVGELFF.

This rearrangement joins TRBV13 to TRBJ1-2; 7 bases line up with TRBD1. This CDR3 spans 13 amino acids. Looked up from germline, CDR1 is PRHDT and CDR2 is FYEKMQ (reference sequence). V was clipped by 5 bases and J by 6 bases; unmatched bases: 6. CDR3 sequence (DNA): TGTGCCAGCAGCCAACCGACAGGGAATGGCTACACCTTC. It yields the protein CASSQPTGNGYTF.

This clonotype appeared a few times. The chain combines TRBV25-1 with TRBJ2-7, with 8 bases that match TRBD1. Trimming took 8 bases from V and 3 from J; bases not matched to a gene: 15. The germline CDR1 and CDR2 sequences are MGHDK and SYGVNS. The CDR3 has 16 residues. This CDR3 reads CASVRRRQGAIYEQYF. The DNA of the CDR3 is TGTGCCAGCGTTCGAAGGCGGCAGGGGGCTATCTACGAGCAGTACTTC.

J is TRBJ1-3 and V is TRBV4-1; D is unclear. Germline V gene lookup returns CDR1 MGHRA and CDR2 YSYEKL. The CDR3 spans 13 residues. V gave up 3 bases and J gave up 3 bases, with 6 bases separating them. CDR3 nucleotides: TGCGCCAGCAGCCATGCCTTTGGAAACACCATATATTTT. As protein: CASSHAFGNTIYF.

In this sample, this clonotype turned up many times. This chain connects TRBV20-1 to TRBJ1-5, with 10 bases matching TRBD1. Germline trimming cut 5 bases from V and 6 bases from J; bases unmatched to any gene: 7. CDR1 is DFQATT, CDR2 SNEGSKA, per germline (reference sequence). This CDR3 region has 14 residues. CDR3 DNA sequence: TGCAGTGCTGAGAGACAGGGGGCTGGTCAGCCCCAGCATTTT. Protein product: CSAERQGAGQPQHF.

This clonotype came up many times. This chain links TRBV19 with TRBJ2-1; 8 nucleotides align to TRBD1. V dropped 7 bases and J dropped 4; count of bases not matched to a gene: 3. The CDR3 is made up of 13 amino acids. Germline values: CDR1 LNHDA, CDR2 SQIVND (reference sequence). The CDR3 nucleotides are TGTGCCAGTACAGGGGGCTTTTACAATGAGCAGTTCTTC. Translating gives CASTGGFYNEQFF.

Concerning this clonotype: No conserved phenylalanine or tryptophan is present at the end of the CDR3, so a read error is the likely explanation. No DNA is shown, since the ends of the CDR3 on it are uncertain; the CDR3 is the one TCRdb lists. This chain joins TRBV21-1 and TRBJ2-3; TRBD2 is the table's D call and was not checked against the DNA. TRBV21-1 is deemed a pseudogene. The CDR3 numbers 10 amino acids, ends counted. The CDR3 region is CASSKASGKI.

This clonotype came up many times. The rearrangement joins TRBV7-9 to TRBJ1-2, with TRBD1 as a possible D gene (5 bases). V lost 5 bases and J lost 4, with 23 bases in between. Germline loops: CDR1 SEHNR, CDR2 FQNEAQ (reference sequence). The CDR3 totals 17 residues. CDR3 sequence: CASSPLLQGHGTYGYTF. CDR3 coding DNA: TGTGCCAGCAGCCCTCTACTTCAGGGTCACGGGACCTATGGCTACACCTTC. Using reference TRBV7-9 and TRBJ1-2 for the parts outside the CDR3, the full variable domain is DTGVSQNPRHKITKRGQNVTFRCDPISEHNRLYWYRQTLGQGPEFLTYFQNEAQLEKSRLLSDRFSAERPKGSFSTLEIQRTEQGDSAMYLCASSPLLQGHGTYGYTFGSGTRLTVV.

This clonotype was counted many times. J is TRBJ2-3 and V is TRBV3-1; unclear D gene. CDR3 size: 14 residues. The V gene lost 0 bases and the J gene lost 3 bases, with 7 bases spanning the gap. Per germline, CDR1 LGHDT and CDR2 YNNKEL (reference sequence). The CDR3 here is CASSQDQVTDTQYF. The CDR3, as DNA: TGTGCCAGCAGCCAAGATCAGGTGACAGATACGCAGTATTTT.

V gene TRBV13 combines with J gene TRBJ2-7, with TRBD2 matching 7 bases. This CDR3 contains 13 residues. V lost 5 bases, J lost 3 bases, and 4 bases stayed unmatched. Germline V gene data show CDR1 as PRHDT and CDR2 as FYEKMQ (reference sequence). DNA for the CDR3: TGTGCCAGCAGCGCGGGAGCCCACTACGAGCAGTACTTC. Protein: CASSAGAHYEQYF. Looking up the rest from reference TRBV13 and TRBJ2-7 gives the full variable domain: AAGVIQSPRHLIKEKRETATLKCYPIPRHDTVYWYQQGPGQDPQFLISFYEKMQSDKGSIPDRFSAQQFSDYHSELNMSSLELGDSALYFCASSAGAHYEQYFGPGTRLTVT.

V gene TRBV27 combines with J gene TRBJ2-1, with D perhaps TRBD2 (6 bases). The germline V gene has CDR1 MNHEY and CDR2 SMNVEV (reference sequence). The CDR3 is 14 amino acids. V was shortened by 3 bases and J by 4 bases, with 10 bases between the two germline ends. DNA for the CDR3: TGTGCCAGCAGTTTTGCGGCGGGGTACAATGAGCAGTTCTTC. It translates to CASSFAAGYNEQFF.

This clonotype appeared many times. The gene calls are TRBV15 and TRBJ2-3; 9 nucleotides line up with TRBD2. The trim removed 0 bases at V and 4 bases at J, leaving 11 bases unmatched. Germline CDR1 and CDR2: LNHNV and YYDKDF (reference sequence). The CDR3 length is 18 residues. In DNA form, the CDR3 reads TGTGCCACCAGCAGAGATGTTACAGCGGGGGGCCGCGCAGATACGCAGTATTTT. It encodes CATSRDVTAGGRADTQYF.

The genes are TRBV6-5 and TRBJ1-1; D gene uncertain. Germline lookup yields CDR1 MNHEY and CDR2 SVGAGI. The CDR3 extends over 15 amino acids. With 2 bases removed from V and 1 base from J, the gap between germline ends came to 11 bases. CDR3 DNA sequence: TGTGCCAGCAGTTACCAGACTAGAGGGAACACTGAAGCTTTCTTT. It is translated as CASSYQTRGNTEAFF.

The chain employs TRBV20-1 and TRBJ1-2, with D hard to call. CDR3 length: 13 amino acids. The V gene lost 0 bases and the J gene lost 6 bases, with 11 bases spanning the gap. In germline, CDR1 is DFQATT, CDR2 SNEGSKA (reference sequence). The CDR3 nucleotides read TGCAGTGCTAGAGATCTGGGGTCGAATGGCTACACCTTC. Encoded protein: CSARDLGSNGYTF.

This clonotype has ten or more counts. This rearrangement joins TRBV29-1 to TRBJ1-2; D unresolved. V was pared by 4 bases and J by 4 bases, with 7 bases between. Germline assignment: CDR1 SQVTM and CDR2 ANQGSEA. The CDR3 sequence is 11 residues long. The DNA for the CDR3 is TGCAGCGTTGTGGGAACCTATGGCTACACCTTC. Protein sequence: CSVVGTYGYTF.

This clonotype was counted between two and nine times. The chain employs TRBV7-6 and TRBJ2-1; 7 bases are a match to TRBD1. The CDR3 sequence is 18 residues long. From germline, CDR1 is SGHVS and CDR2 FNYEAQ. V lost 5 bases and J lost 4; bases outside the gene matches: 17. CDR3 nucleotide sequence: TGTGCCAGCAGCCGAAAAACACAGGGGACCACTCTTTACAATGAGCAGTTCTTC. It is translated as CASSRKTQGTTLYNEQFF.